These 27 T cell receptor beta chains share one sample of origin, sequenced in a study of T cell repertoires in cytomegalovirus infection. TCRdb re-analysed the reads in MiXCR, keeping a single row per CDR3 protein. The top ten clones hold 8.5% to 9% of a sample with about 260,000 distinct CDR3 sequences, roughly an eighth of them seen once. Sequencing input: PBMCs. The receptors were gathered from a human donor in good health (CMV status not recorded). Some clones in this sample may be carry-over from other donors' samples.

This clonotype was recorded many times. The chain couples TRBV11-3 to TRBJ2-5; D gene unclear. Germline V gene data show CDR1 as SGHNT and CDR2 as YENEEA. The V end was cut by 0 bases, the J end by 4 bases, with 6 bases between. CDR3 length: 13 residues. CDR3 in DNA: TGTGCCAGCAGCTTAGAGGGATCAGAGACCCAGTACTTC. Protein product: CASSLEGSETQYF.

This clonotype was seen at least ten times. The chain combines TRBV25-1 with TRBJ1-2, with D perhaps TRBD1 (6 bases). Germline loops: CDR1 MGHDK, CDR2 SYGVNS. V lost 8 bases and J lost 8, with 21 bases in between. The CDR3 covers 14 residues. In DNA, the CDR3 is TGTGCCAGCCGGGGGGGGCAATCGGCAAACGGCTACACCTTC. It codes for CASRGGQSANGYTF.

A few counts support this clonotype. This chain uses TRBV19 with TRBJ1-3; D gene ambiguous. CDR1 and CDR2 from the germline V gene are LNHDA and SQIVND (reference sequence). V dropped 7 bases and J dropped 0 bases, with 10 bases sitting between them. This CDR3 has 14 amino acids. For the CDR3, the DNA is TGTGCCAGTACCGAAGGGAACTCTGGAAACACCATATATTTT. It encodes CASTEGNSGNTIYF.

This clonotype was seen ten or more times. The chain recombines TRBV4-1 with TRBJ1-2, with D uncertain. Per the germline V gene, CDR1 is MGHRA and CDR2 is YSYEKL. Trimming cost V 3 bases and J 2 bases, with 10 bases left between them. CDR3 length: 14 residues. Here the CDR3 DNA reads TGCGCCAGCAGCCACGATGGAGGGAACTATGGCTACACCTTC. It specifies CASSHDGGNYGYTF.

The chain links TRBV25-1 to TRBJ2-3; D not resolved. Looked up from germline, CDR1 is MGHDK and CDR2 is SYGVNS. The CDR3 has 11 amino acids. V lost 3 bases, J lost 4 bases, and 2 bases lay in between. The CDR3 bases are TGTGCCAGCAGTGACCCAGATACGCAGTATTTT. This codes for CASSDPDTQYF.

This clonotype turned up a few times. The chain employs TRBV6-6 and TRBJ2-1; unclear D gene. V lost 6 bases and J lost 2, with 11 bases in between. This CDR3 has 14 amino acids. Germline loops: CDR1 MNHNY, CDR2 SVGAGI (reference sequence). This chain's CDR3 is CASSPPPTYNEQFF. CDR3 nucleotides: TGTGCCAGCAGCCCTCCTCCCACCTACAATGAGCAGTTCTTC.

J is TRBJ1-2 and V is TRBV18, with 8 bases lining up with TRBD1. Unmatched junction bases numbered 14, after V lost 3 bases and J lost 5 bases. This CDR3 contains 17 residues. Germline loops: CDR1 KGHSH, CDR2 LQKENI. CDR3: CASSPGQVVGRAYGYTF. The CDR3 coding sequence is TGTGCCAGCTCACCGGGACAGGTTGTTGGCAGAGCGTATGGCTACACCTTC.

Note on this clonotype: This may be a read error, as it is one base from a much larger clone. V usage is TRBV12-3 or TRBV12-4 and J usage is TRBJ1-1; 7 positions agree with TRBD1. With 6 bases clipped from V and 1 base from J, the junction kept 2 bases outside the gene matches. The CDR3 is 13 amino acids. CDR3 coding DNA: TGTGCCAGCAGGTGGACAGGGAACACTGAAGCTTTCTTT. It translates to CASRWTGNTEAFF.

V is TRBV7-6 and J is TRBJ2-7, with D hard to call. The V gene's germline CDR1 is SGHVS and CDR2 FNYEAQ. The ends were cut back, 5 bases at V and 4 bases at J, with 12 bases in the middle. The CDR3 is 13 amino acids. As DNA, the CDR3 is TGTGCCAGCAGCCGCGGCATGGGATACGAGCAGTACTTC. Translated, it gives CASSRGMGYEQYF.

This clonotype was recorded many times. The chain employs TRBV10-3 and TRBJ1-5; 7 bases map to TRBD1. The CDR3 runs 14 residues. V lost 5 bases to trimming and J lost 3 bases; unmatched junction nucleotides: 4. Germline V gene sequence: CDR1 ENHRY, CDR2 SYGVKD. This chain's CDR3 is CAISRQGNNQPQHF. In DNA form, the CDR3 reads TGTGCCATCAGTCGACAGGGAAACAATCAGCCCCAGCATTTT.

This clonotype was recorded a few times. The chain carries TRBV6-5 and TRBJ2-7; 15 bases match TRBD2. Germline CDR1 MNHEY, CDR2 SVGAGI. J lost 5 bases, V lost 6 bases, and 5 bases had no gene match. This CDR3 is 15 amino acids long. The CDR3 region is CASSGLAGGLHEQYF. The CDR3 DNA follows: TGTGCCAGCAGCGGACTAGCGGGAGGGCTCCACGAGCAGTACTTC.

This clonotype came up many times. The genes are TRBV10-3 and TRBJ1-6; no reliable D call. The germline gives CDR1 ENHRY, CDR2 SYGVKD. V lost 8 bases, J lost 5 bases, and 7 bases lay in between. CDR3 length equals 12 residues. CDR3 coding DNA: TGTGCCATCGGACCTAATAATTCACCCCTCCACTTT. It is translated as CAIGPNNSPLHF.

As DNA, the CDR3 is TGTGCCAGCTCACCAGGGGACAGGGGTAACGAGCAGTACTTC. It codes for CASSPGDRGNEQYF. V gene TRBV18 combines with J gene TRBJ2-7, with 10 bases fitting TRBD1. V shed 2 bases, J shed 5 bases, and the junction held 3 bases outside the gene matches. Per germline, CDR1 KGHSH and CDR2 LQKENI. The CDR3 runs 14 residues.

The V call is TRBV20-1, the J call TRBJ2-7, with 12 bases lining up with TRBD1. Germline CDR1 is DFQATT and CDR2 is SNEGSKA (reference sequence). With 2 bases clipped from V and 7 bases from J, the junction kept 12 bases outside the gene matches. The CDR3 has 16 residues. The CDR3 DNA sequence: TGCAGTGCTAGAATTGGTACGGGACAGGGGGCGCGGGAGCAGTACTTC. Amino acid sequence: CSARIGTGQGAREQYF.

This clonotype was seen a handful of times. CDR3 sequence (DNA): TGTGCCAGCAGCTTCCAGCCACTTAGCACAGATACGCAGTATTTT. It is translated as CASSFQPLSTDTQYF. The gene calls are TRBV6-1 and TRBJ2-3; D uncertain. The germline V gene encodes CDR1 MNHNS and CDR2 SASEGT. The CDR3 has 15 amino acids. Deletions cut 6 bases from V and 0 bases from J, with 13 bases between.

This clonotype was picked up a small number of times. The chain combines TRBV29-1 with TRBJ2-7; no firm D call. The CDR3 contains 16 residues. Germline assignment: CDR1 SQVTM and CDR2 ANQGSEA. Trimming removed 2 bases at V and 0 bases at J, with 17 bases between. The CDR3 nucleotides read TGCAGCGTTGAAATTTCGCTGGGTAGTCGCTCCTACGAGCAGTACTTC. This codes for CSVEISLGSRSYEQYF.

This chain connects TRBV12-3 or TRBV12-4 to TRBJ1-5; the D is unclear. V dropped 6 bases and J dropped 3 bases, with 21 bases sitting between them. This CDR3 comprises 17 residues. CDR3 bases: TGTGCCAGCAGCCCGGAGGCCGGCGGGGTGGTCAATCAGCCCCAGCATTTT. Its translation is CASSPEAGGVVNQPQHF.

This clonotype came up many times. This chain connects TRBV12-3 or TRBV12-4 to TRBJ2-6; D call uncertain. The V end lost 4 bases, the J end lost 0 bases, and 13 bases lay between the germline ends. The CDR3 spans 17 residues. CDR3 nucleotides: TGTGCCAGCAGTTCAGGTAGCTCCCACTCTGGGGCCAACGTCCTGACTTTC. This codes for CASSSGSSHSGANVLTF.

This clonotype is termed medium-sized. The chain employs TRBV15 and TRBJ2-5; 7 bases map to TRBD2. V shed 8 bases and J 4 bases; nucleotides not matched to a gene: 7. Per the germline V gene, CDR1 is LNHNV and CDR2 is YYDKDF (reference sequence). The CDR3 has 13 residues. CDR3 in amino acids: CATGIIAGETQYF. The CDR3 region has the DNA TGTGCCACCGGGATCATAGCGGGAGAGACCCAGTACTTC.

The CDR3 reads CASKEGVAYEQYF. CDR3 DNA sequence: TGTGCCAGCAAGGAGGGGGTGGCCTACGAGCAGTACTTC. This chain connects TRBV2 to TRBJ2-7; D assignment may be TRBD1 or TRBD2 (6 bases each). Germline CDR1 and CDR2: SNHLY and FYNNEI. CDR3 length: 13 amino acids. Between the trimmed V and J ends, which lost 7 bases and 2 bases, there was a span of 12 bases.

This clonotype showed up many times. This chain joins TRBV7-9 and TRBJ2-3; 9 bases match TRBD1. The CDR3 sequence is 16 residues long. CDR1 is SEHNR and CDR2 is FQNEAQ in the germline V gene (reference sequence). V shed 5 bases, J shed 7 bases, and the junction held 13 bases outside the gene matches. CDR3 region: CASSIPRDRDPYTQYF. Written as DNA, the CDR3 is TGTGCCAGCAGCATCCCGCGGGACAGGGATCCATATACGCAGTATTTT.

This clonotype was picked up many times. The chain uses TRBV7-9 and TRBJ1-5; maybe TRBD1 (5 bases). CDR3 length equals 17 residues. With 1 base removed from V and 5 bases from J, the gap between germline ends came to 18 bases. Germline V gene sequence: CDR1 SEHNR, CDR2 FQNEAQ (reference sequence). CDR3 DNA sequence: TGTGCCAGCAGCTTAGGGAGGGGCAGGGAAGGGGATCAGCCCCAGCATTTT. Translating gives CASSLGRGREGDQPQHF.

This clonotype was observed many times. Here the CDR3 DNA reads TGTGCCAGCAAACCGAGCGGGAGGGCGAGAGATACGCAGTATTTT. It is translated as CASKPSGRARDTQYF. The J gene is TRBJ2-3, the V gene TRBV12-3 or TRBV12-4; the match to TRBD2 covers 10 bases. The CDR3 is 15 residues long. V lost 7 bases, J lost 5 bases, and 9 bases stayed unmatched.

This clonotype was seen many times. In DNA, the CDR3 is TGCAGTGCTAGAGATCGAGACAGGGGAGTGGATACGCAGTATTTT. This codes for CSARDRDRGVDTQYF. This sequence joins TRBV20-1 and TRBJ2-3, with 8 positions matching TRBD1. CDR1 is DFQATT and CDR2 is SNEGSKA in the germline V gene (reference sequence). With V trimmed by 0 bases and J by 6 bases, 8 bases remained unmatched. This CDR3 has 15 amino acids.

This clonotype has a count of ten or more. This chain joins TRBV7-2 and TRBJ2-7, with TRBD1 matching 8 bases. Unmatched junction bases numbered 3, after V lost 1 base and J lost 1 base. Looked up from germline, CDR1 is SGHTA and CDR2 is FQGNSA. This CDR3 has 15 residues. The CDR3, as DNA: TGTGCCAGCAGCTTAGTTGGACAGGGATCCTACGAGCAGTACTTC. It codes for CASSLVGQGSYEQYF.

The chain employs TRBV29-1 and TRBJ1-4; 7 bases are shared with TRBD1. The CDR3 loop spans 15 amino acids. Germline V CDR1 and CDR2: SQVTM, ANQGSEA. V gave up 4 bases and J gave up 3 bases; unmatched junction bases: 8. The DNA for the CDR3 is TGCAGCGTTGCTAGCCAGGGGGATTCTAATGAAAAACTGTTTTTT. It encodes CSVASQGDSNEKLFF.

The chain is built from TRBV7-6 and TRBJ2-1, with D possibly TRBD2 on 6 matching bases. V gave up 5 bases and J gave up 5 bases, with 16 bases separating them. The CDR3 length is 15 residues. Germline V gene sequence: CDR1 SGHVS, CDR2 FNYEAQ. DNA of the CDR3: TGTGCCAGCAGCCCTTGGAGGGAGGTCAACAATGAGCAGTTCTTC. This gives the protein CASSPWREVNNEQFF.